This TCR beta chain came from a study of cytomegalovirus exposure and HLA in healthy donors. At the level of the study: Caucasian-associated ancestry cluster membership applied to under 85% of 398 genotyped donors. Study-wide results and limits: Available immune exposure information was restricted to CMV serostatus only. The classifier, whose performance was assessed in both the original and validation cohorts, reportedly diagnosed cytomegalovirus status with high specificity and sensitivity. Accurate HLA-A and HLA-B prediction from TCR beta sequences was reported for most subjects.

This clone was seen once. The antigen is not known. This CDR3 comprises 14 residues. The J segment lost 4 bases and the V segment lost 7 bases, leaving 8 bases of the junction unmatched. Germline V CDR1 and CDR2: SQVTM, ANQGSEA. In the PCR, 60 Vbeta and 13 Jbeta primers were used. Repertoires were generated with immunoSEQ multiplex PCR, while TCRdb's copy carries only in-frame clones and drops some. The table shows 150,000 or so clones, with 60% to 85% occurring only once. This clonotype was obtained from a woman between 40 and 55 years old in good health and CMV-seronegative. This sequence joins TRBV29-1 and TRBJ2-1; 9 bases are a match to TRBD1. What was sequenced was PBMCs. The CDR3 DNA reads as TGCAGCGGCCGTAACAGGGGGCAGTACAATGAGCAGTTCTTC. Encoded protein: CSGRNRGQYNEQFF.